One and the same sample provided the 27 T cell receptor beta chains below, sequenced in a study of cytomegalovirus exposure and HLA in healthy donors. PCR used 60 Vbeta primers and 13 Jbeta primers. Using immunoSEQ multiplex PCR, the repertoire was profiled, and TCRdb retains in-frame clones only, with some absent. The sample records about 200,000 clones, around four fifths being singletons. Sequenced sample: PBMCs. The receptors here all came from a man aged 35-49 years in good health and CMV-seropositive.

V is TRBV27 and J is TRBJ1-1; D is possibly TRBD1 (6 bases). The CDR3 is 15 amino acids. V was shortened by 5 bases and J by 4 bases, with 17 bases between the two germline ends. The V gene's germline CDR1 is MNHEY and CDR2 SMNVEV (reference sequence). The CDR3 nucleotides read TGTGCCAGCAGTGACACAGGGAGAGGGGTCACTGAAGCTTTCTTT. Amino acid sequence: CASSDTGRGVTEAFF.

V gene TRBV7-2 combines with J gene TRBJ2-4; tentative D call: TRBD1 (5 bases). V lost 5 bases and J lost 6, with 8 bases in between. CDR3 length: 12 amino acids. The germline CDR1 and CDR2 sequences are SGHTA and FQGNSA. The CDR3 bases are TGTGCCAGCAGCCGCGACAGAAACATTCAGTACTTC. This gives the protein CASSRDRNIQYF.

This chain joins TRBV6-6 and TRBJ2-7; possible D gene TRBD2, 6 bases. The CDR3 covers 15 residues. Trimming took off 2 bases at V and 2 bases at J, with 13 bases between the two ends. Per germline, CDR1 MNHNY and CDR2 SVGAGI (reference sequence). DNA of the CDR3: TGTGCCAGCAGTTACCCTGGGACTCGTACCTACGAGCAGTACTTC. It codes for CASSYPGTRTYEQYF.

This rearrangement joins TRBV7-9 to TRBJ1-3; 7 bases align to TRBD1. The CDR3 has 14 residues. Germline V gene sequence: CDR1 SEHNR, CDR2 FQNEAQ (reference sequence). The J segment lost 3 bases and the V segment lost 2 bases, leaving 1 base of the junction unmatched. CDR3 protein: CASSLSGGGNTIYF. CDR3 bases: TGTGCCAGCAGCTTATCAGGGGGTGGAAACACCATATATTTT.

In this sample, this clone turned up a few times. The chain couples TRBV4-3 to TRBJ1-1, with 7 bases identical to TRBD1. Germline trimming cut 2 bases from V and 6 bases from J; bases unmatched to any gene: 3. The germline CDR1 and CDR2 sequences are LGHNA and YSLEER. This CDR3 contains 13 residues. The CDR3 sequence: CASSQYTGAEAFF. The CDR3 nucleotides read TGCGCCAGCAGCCAATACACAGGGGCTGAAGCTTTCTTT.

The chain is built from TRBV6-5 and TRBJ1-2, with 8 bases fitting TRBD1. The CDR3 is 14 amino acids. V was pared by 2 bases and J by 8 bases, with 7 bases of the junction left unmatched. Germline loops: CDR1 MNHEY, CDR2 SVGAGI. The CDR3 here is CASSYLGTGEGYTF. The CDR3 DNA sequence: TGTGCCAGCAGTTACCTCGGGACAGGTGAAGGCTACACCTTC.

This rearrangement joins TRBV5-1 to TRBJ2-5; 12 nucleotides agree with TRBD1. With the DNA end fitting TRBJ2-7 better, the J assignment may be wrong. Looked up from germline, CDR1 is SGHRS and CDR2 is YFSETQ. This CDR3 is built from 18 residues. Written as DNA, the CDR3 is TGCGCCAGCAGCTGGACCGGGACAGGGGGCGTTTTCACCAACGAGCAGTACTTC. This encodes CASSWTGTGGVFTNEQYF.

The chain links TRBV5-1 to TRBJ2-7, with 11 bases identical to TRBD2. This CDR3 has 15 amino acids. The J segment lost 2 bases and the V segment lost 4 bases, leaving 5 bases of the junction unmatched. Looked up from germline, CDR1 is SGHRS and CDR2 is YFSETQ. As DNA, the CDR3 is TGCGCCAGCAGCCCGACTAGCGGGGAGACCTACGAGCAGTACTTC. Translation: CASSPTSGETYEQYF.

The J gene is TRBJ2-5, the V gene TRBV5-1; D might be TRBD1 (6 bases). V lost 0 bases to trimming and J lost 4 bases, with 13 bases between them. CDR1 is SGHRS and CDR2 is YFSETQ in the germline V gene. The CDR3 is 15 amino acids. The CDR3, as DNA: TGCGCCAGCAGCTTGGGACAGGCCTGGGGAGAGACCCAGTACTTC. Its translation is CASSLGQAWGETQYF. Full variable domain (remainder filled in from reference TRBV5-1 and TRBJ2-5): KAGVTQTPRYLIKTRGQQVTLSCSPISGHRSVSWYQQTPGQGLQFLFEYFSETQRNKGNFPGRFSGRQFSNSRSEMNVSTLELGDSALYLCASSLGQAWGETQYFGPGTRLLVL.

The CDR3 is CANGQAGYGYTF. CDR3 bases: TGTGCCAACGGACAGGCTGGCTATGGCTACACCTTC. The rearrangement uses TRBV6-1 and TRBJ1-2, with TRBD1 identical over 7 bases. The CDR3 consists of 12 residues. Germline V gives CDR1 MNHNS, CDR2 SASEGT. Losses at the gene ends were 10 bases for V and 4 bases for J; bases not matched to a gene: 6.

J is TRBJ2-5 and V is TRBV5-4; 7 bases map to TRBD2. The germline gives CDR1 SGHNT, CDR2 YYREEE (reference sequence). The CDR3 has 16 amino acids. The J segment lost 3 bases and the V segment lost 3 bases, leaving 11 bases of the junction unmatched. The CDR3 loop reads CASSSIGRDTEETQYF. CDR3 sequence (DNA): TGTGCCAGCAGCTCGATAGGGAGGGATACGGAAGAGACCCAGTACTTC.

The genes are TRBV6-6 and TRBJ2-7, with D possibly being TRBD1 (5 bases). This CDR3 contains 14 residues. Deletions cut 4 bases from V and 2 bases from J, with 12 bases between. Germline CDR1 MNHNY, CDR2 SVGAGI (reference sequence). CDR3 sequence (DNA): TGTGCCAGCAGTTCGTTCAGGGCCCCCTACGAGCAGTACTTC. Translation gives CASSSFRAPYEQYF.

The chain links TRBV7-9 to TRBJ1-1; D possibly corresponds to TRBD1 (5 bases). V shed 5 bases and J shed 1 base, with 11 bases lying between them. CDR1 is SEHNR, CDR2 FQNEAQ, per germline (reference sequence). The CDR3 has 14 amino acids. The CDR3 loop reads CASSRITGNTEAFF. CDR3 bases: TGTGCCAGCAGCAGAATTACAGGGAACACTGAAGCTTTCTTT.

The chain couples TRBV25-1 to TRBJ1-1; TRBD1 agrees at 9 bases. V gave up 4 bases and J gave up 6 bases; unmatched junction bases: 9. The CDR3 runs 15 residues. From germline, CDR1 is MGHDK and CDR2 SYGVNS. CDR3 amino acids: CASSGPGQGIAEAFF. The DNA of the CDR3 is TGTGCCAGCAGTGGACCGGGACAGGGTATTGCTGAAGCTTTCTTT.

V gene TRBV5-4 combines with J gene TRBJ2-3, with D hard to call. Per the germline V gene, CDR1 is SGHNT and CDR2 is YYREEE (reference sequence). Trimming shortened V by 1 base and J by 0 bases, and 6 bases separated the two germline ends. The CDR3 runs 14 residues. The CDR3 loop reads CASSLLSSTDTQYF. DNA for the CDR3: TGTGCCAGCAGCTTGTTGAGTAGCACAGATACGCAGTATTTT.

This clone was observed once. CDR3 region: CASSLGGRLAGTNEQFF. The CDR3 region has the DNA TGCGCCAGCAGCTTGGGGGGGCGACTAGCGGGGACCAATGAGCAGTTCTTC. The V and J genes are TRBV5-1 and TRBJ2-1; 11 nucleotides line up with TRBD2. The CDR3 runs 17 residues. From germline, CDR1 is SGHRS and CDR2 YFSETQ. The J segment lost 6 bases and the V segment lost 0 bases, leaving 8 bases of the junction unmatched.

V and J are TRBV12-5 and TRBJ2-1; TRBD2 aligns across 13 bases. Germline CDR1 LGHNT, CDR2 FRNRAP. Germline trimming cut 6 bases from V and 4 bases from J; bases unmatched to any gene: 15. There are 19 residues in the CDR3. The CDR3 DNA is TGTGCTAGTGGCCACCCCACCGACCCGACTAGCGGGAGGTACAATGAGCAGTTCTTC. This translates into CASGHPTDPTSGRYNEQFF.

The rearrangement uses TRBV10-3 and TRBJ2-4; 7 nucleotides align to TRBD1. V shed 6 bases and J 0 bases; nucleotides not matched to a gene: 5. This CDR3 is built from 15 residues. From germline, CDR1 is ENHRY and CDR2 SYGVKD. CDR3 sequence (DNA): TGTGCCATCAGCGACAGGGACGTAGCCAAAAACATTCAGTACTTC. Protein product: CAISDRDVAKNIQYF.

Written as DNA, the CDR3 is TGTGCCTCCTCCCGGAACAGGAACACTGAAGCTTTCTTT. Protein sequence: CASSRNRNTEAFF. The chain recombines TRBV6-1 with TRBJ1-1, with D hard to call. Germline CDR1 MNHNS, CDR2 SASEGT. The CDR3 is 13 amino acids. Trimming pared 11 bases from V and 1 base from J, leaving 14 bases between.

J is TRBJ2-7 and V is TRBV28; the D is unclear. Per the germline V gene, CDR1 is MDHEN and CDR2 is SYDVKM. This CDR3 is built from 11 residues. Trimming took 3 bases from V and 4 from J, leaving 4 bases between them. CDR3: CASSFKYEQYF. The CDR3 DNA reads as TGTGCCAGCAGTTTCAAATACGAGCAGTACTTC.

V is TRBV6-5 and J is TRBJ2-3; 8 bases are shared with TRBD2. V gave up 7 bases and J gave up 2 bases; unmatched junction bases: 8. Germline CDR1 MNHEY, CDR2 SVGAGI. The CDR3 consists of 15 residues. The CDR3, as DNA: TGTGCCAGCACCGGTTTAGCGGGGTTCACAGATACGCAGTATTTT. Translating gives CASTGLAGFTDTQYF.

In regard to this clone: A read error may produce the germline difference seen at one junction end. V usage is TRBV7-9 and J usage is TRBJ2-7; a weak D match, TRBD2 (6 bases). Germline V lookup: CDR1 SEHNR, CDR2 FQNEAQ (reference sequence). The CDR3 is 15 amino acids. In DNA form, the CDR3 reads TGTTCCAGCAGCTTAATAAAGGGAGGAGAGTACGAGCAGTACTTC. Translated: CSSSLIKGGEYEQYF.

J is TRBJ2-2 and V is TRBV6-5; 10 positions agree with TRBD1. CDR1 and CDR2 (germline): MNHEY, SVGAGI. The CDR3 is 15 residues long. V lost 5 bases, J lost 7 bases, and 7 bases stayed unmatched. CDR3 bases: TGTGCCAGCAGTCCCGGGACAGGGGAATTCGGGGAGCTGTTTTTT. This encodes CASSPGTGEFGELFF.

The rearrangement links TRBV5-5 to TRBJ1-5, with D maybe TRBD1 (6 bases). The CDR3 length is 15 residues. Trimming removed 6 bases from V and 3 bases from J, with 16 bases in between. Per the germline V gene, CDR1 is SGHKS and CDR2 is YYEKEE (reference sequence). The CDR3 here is CASTIDGTPNQPQHF. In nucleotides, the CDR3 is TGTGCCAGCACCATAGACGGGACACCCAATCAGCCCCAGCATTTT. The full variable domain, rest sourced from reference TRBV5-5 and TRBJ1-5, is DAGVTQSPTHLIKTRGQQVTLRCSPISGHKSVSWYQQVLGQGPQFIFQYYEKEERGRGNFPDRFSARQFPNYSSELNVNALLLGDSALYLCASTIDGTPNQPQHFGDGTRLSIL.

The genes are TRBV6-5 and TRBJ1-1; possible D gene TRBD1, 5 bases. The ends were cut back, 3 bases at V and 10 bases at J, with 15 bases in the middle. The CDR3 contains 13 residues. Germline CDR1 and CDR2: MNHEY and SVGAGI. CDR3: CASSYLGGEGAFF. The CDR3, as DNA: TGTGCCAGCAGTTATTTGGGGGGGGAAGGAGCTTTCTTT.

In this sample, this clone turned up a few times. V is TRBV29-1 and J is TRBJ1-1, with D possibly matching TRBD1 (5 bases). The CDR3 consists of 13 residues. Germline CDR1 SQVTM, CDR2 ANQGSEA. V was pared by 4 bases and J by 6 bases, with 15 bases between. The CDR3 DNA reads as TGCAGCGTTGGGGGCCCATCGGGCCCTGAAGCTTTCTTT. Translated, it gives CSVGGPSGPEAFF.

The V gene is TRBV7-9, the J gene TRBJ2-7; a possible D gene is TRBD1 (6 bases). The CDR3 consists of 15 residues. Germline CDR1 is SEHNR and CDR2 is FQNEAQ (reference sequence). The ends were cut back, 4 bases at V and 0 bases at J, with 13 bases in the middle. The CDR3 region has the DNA TGTGCCAGCAGCTCCCGGGACAAGCCCTCCTACGAGCAGTACTTC. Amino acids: CASSSRDKPSYEQYF.